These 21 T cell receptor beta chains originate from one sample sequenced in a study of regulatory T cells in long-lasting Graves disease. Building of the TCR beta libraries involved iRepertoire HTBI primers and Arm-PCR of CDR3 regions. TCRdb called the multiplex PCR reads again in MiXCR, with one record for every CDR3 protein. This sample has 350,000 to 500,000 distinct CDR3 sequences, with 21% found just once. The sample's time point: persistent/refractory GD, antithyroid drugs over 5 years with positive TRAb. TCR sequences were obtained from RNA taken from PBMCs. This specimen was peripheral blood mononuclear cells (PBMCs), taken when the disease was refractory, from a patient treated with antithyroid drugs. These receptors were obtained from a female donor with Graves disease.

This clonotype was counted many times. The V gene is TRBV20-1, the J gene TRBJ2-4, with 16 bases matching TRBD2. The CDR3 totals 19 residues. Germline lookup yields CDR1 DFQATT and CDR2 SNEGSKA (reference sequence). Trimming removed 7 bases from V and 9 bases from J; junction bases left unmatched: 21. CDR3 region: CSVPLPGTSGRAREVIQYF. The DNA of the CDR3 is TGCAGTGTCCCACTACCCGGGACTAGCGGGAGGGCCAGGGAGGTCATTCAGTACTTC.

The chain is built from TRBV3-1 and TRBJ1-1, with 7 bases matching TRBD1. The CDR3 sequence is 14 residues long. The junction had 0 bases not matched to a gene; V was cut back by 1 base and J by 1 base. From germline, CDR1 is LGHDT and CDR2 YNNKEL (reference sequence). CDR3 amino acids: CASSQAGGNTEAFF. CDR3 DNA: TGTGCCAGCAGCCAAGCAGGGGGGAACACTGAAGCTTTCTTT.

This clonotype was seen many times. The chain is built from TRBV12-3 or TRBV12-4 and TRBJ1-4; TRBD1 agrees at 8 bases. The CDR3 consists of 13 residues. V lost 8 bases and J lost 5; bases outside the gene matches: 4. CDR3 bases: TGTGCCAGCGGGTACAGGGGGAATGAAAAACTGTTTTTT. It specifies CASGYRGNEKLFF.

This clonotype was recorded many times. DNA for the CDR3: TGTGCCAGCACTGGAGTTGGGTTGTTGTCTGAAGCTTTCTTT. Encoded protein: CASTGVGLLSEAFF. The V gene is TRBV28, the J gene TRBJ1-1; D unclear. This CDR3 region has 14 residues. The V end was cut by 7 bases, the J end by 6 bases, with 18 bases between. Germline V CDR1 and CDR2: MDHEN, SYDVKM.

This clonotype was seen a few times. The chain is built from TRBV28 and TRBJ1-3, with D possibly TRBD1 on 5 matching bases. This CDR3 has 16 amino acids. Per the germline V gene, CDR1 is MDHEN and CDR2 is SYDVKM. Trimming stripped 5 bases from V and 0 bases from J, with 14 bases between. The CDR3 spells CASSPPGLISGNTIYF. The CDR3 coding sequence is TGTGCCAGCAGTCCACCGGGACTGATCTCTGGAAACACCATATATTTT.

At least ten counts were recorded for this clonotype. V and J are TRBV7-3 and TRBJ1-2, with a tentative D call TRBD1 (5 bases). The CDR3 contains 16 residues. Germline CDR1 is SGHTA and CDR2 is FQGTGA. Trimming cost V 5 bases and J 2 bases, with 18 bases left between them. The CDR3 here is CASSLSPGTPNYGYTF. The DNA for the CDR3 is TGTGCCAGCAGCCTCTCGCCAGGGACCCCCAACTATGGCTACACCTTC.

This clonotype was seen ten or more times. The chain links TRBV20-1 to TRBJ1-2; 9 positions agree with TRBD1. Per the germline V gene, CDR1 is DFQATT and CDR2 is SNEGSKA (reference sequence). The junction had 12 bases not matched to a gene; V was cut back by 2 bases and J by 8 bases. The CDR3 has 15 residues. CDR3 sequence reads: CSARTYRGRMWGYTF. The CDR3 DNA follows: TGCAGTGCTAGAACTTACAGGGGGCGAATGTGGGGCTACACCTTC.

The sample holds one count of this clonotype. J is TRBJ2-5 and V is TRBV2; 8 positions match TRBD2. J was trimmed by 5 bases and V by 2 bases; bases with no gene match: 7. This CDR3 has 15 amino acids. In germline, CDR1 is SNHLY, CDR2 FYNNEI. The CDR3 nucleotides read TGTGCCAGCAGTGAACTGGCGGGAGGAGCGGAGACCCAGTACTTC. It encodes CASSELAGGAETQYF.

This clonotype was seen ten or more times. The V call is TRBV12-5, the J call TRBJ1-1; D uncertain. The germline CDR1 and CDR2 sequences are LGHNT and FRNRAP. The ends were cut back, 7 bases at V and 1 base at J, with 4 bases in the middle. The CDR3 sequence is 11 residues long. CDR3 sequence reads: CASVKNTEAFF. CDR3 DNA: TGTGCTAGTGTGAAGAACACTGAAGCTTTCTTT.

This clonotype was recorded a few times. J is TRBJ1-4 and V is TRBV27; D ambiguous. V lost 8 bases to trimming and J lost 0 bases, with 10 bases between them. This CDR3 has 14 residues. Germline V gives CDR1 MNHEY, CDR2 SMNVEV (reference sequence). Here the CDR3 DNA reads TGTGCCAGCGACGCCTACGCAACTAATGAAAAACTGTTTTTT. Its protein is CASDAYATNEKLFF.

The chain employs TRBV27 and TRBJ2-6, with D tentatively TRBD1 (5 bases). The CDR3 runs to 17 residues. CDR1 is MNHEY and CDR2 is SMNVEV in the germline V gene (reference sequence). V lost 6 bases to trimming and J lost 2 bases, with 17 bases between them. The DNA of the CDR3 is TGTGCCAGCAGACCACGACAGAACCGGGCTGGGGCCAACGTCCTGACTTTC. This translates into CASRPRQNRAGANVLTF.

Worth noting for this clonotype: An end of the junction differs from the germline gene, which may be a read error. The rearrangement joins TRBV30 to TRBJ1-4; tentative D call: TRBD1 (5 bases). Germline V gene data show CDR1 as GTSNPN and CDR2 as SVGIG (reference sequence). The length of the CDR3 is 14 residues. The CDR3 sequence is CAWRVRDANEKLFF. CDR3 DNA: TGTGCCTGGCGTGTAAGGGACGCTAATGAAAAACTGTTTTTT.

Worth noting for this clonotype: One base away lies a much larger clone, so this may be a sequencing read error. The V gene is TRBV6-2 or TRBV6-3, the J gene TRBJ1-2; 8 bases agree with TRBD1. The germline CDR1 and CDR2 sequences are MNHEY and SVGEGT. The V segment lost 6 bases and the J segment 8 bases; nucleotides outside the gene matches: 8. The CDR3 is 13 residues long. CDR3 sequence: CASSPTGGEGYTF. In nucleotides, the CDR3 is TGTGCCAGCAGCCCTACAGGGGGGGAAGGCTACACCTTC.

CDR3 sequence (DNA): TGCAGTGCTAGTTCCGGGACAGGGGGCTACGAGCAGTACTTC. Translating it yields CSASSGTGGYEQYF. V and J are TRBV20-1 and TRBJ2-7, with 11 bases identical to TRBD1. CDR1 and CDR2 from the germline V gene are DFQATT and SNEGSKA (reference sequence). The V gene end was trimmed by 3 bases and the J gene end by 3 bases; junction bases not matched to a gene: 4. The CDR3 runs 14 residues.

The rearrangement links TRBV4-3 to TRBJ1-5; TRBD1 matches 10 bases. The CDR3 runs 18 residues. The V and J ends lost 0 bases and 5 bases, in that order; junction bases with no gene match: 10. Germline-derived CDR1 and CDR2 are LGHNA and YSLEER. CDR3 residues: CASSQELGTGAMDQPQHF. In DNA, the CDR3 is TGCGCCAGCAGCCAAGAATTGGGGACAGGGGCGATGGATCAGCCCCAGCATTTT.

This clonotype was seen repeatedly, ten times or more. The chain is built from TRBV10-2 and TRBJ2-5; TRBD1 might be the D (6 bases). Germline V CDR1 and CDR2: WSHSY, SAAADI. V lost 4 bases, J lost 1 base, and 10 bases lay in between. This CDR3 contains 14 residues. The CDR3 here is CASSATGIQETQYF. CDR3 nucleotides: TGCGCCAGCAGTGCAACAGGGATCCAAGAGACCCAGTACTTC.

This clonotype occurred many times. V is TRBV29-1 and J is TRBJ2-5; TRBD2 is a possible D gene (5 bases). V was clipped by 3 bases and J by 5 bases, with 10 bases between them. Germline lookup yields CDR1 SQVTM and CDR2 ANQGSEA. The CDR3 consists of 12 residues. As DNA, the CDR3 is TGCAGCGTTGAGTCAGGCGGGGAGACCCAGTACTTC. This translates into CSVESGGETQYF.

The CDR3 here is CSVQGNTIYF. The CDR3 DNA is TGCAGTGTTCAGGGAAACACCATATATTTT. The gene calls are TRBV20-1 and TRBJ1-3, with D unresolved. Per germline, CDR1 DFQATT and CDR2 SNEGSKA (reference sequence). Trimming took 7 bases from V and 4 from J, leaving 5 bases between them. The CDR3 is made up of 10 amino acids.

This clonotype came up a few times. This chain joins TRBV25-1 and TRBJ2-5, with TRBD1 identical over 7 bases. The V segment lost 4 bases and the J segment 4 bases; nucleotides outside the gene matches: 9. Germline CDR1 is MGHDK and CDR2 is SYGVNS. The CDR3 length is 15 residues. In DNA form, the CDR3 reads TGTGCCAGCAGTGGCGCAGGGGGTTTGATAGAGACCCAGTACTTC. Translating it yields CASSGAGGLIETQYF.

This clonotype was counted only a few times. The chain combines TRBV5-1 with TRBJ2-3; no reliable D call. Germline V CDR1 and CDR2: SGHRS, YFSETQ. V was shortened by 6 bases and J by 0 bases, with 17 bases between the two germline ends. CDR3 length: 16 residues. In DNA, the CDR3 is TGCGCCAGCACACAACTCGGCGGTCCTAGCACAGATACGCAGTATTTT. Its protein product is CASTQLGGPSTDTQYF.

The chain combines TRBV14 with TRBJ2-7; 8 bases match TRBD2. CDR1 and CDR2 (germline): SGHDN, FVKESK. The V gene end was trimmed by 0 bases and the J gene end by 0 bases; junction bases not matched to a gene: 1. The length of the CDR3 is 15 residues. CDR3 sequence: CASSQDSGVSYEQYF. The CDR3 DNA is TGTGCCAGCAGCCAAGATAGCGGGGTCTCCTACGAGCAGTACTTC.